This T cell receptor (beta chain) was documented in a study of blood T cell repertoires in COVID-19. Study summary: Samples of COVID-19 (acute and convalescent) were obtained from the United States, Italy and Spain. Sources were T cells, B-cell-depleted T cells, or PBMCs; the material itself was cDNA or gDNA.

This clone has a handful of counts. The CDR3 consists of 15 residues. With 6 bases clipped from V and 3 bases from J, the junction kept 8 bases outside the gene matches. Germline V CDR1 and CDR2: SGHDN, FVKESK. TCRdb's copy holds only in-frame clones and misses some; the assay was immunoSEQ multiplex PCR. The table has 180,000 or so clones, roughly 85% seen once. The rearrangement joins TRBV14 to TRBJ1-1; TRBD1 aligns across 9 bases. The sequencing input was peripheral blood. The receptor was isolated from a man between 60 and 75 years old with acute or convalescent COVID-19. The CDR3: CASRPPTGGYTEAFF. CDR3 sequence (DNA): TGTGCCAGCAGACCTCCGACAGGGGGGTACACTGAAGCTTTCTTT.